The T cell receptor beta chain described here comes from a study of blood T cell repertoires in COVID-19. Sequencing used immunoSEQ multiplex PCR; TCRdb keeps in-frame clones, though not all of them. The sample shows just over 50,000 clones, about nine tenths of them seen only once. There are a few counts of this clone. The specimen was peripheral blood. The sequence was obtained from a man between 65 and 79 years old with acute or convalescent COVID-19.

The CDR3 sequence: CASSEGQSSWEQYF. In DNA form, the CDR3 reads TGTGCCAGCAGTGAGGGACAGAGCTCCTGGGAGCAGTACTTC. This chain connects TRBV6-1 to TRBJ2-7; 7 bases line up with TRBD1. Germline assignment: CDR1 MNHNS and CDR2 SASEGT. V shed 3 bases and J 7 bases; nucleotides not matched to a gene: 9. This CDR3 spans 14 amino acids.